Presented here are 23 T cell receptor beta chains from one specimen sequenced in a study of T cells in Graves' hyperthyroidism and ophthalmopathy. RNA transcripts gave rise to amplified TCR beta CDR3 regions. When the TCR CDR3 underwent first-round RT-PCR, the HTBI primer set was used. TCRdb reanalysed the multiplex PCR reads using MiXCR and keeps one entry per CDR3 protein. The data hold about 410,000 distinct CDR3 sequences, with roughly 15% observed a single time. Sequenced sample: blood. Source of these receptors: a man younger than 30 with Graves' ophthalmopathy.

This clonotype was seen repeatedly, ten times or more. The rearrangement uses TRBV7-8 and TRBJ2-7, with 7 bases lining up with TRBD2. The germline CDR1 and CDR2 sequences are SGHVS and FQNEAQ. V lost 2 bases, J lost 0 bases, and 4 bases stayed unmatched. CDR3 length: 15 amino acids. CDR3: CASSLRLAASYEQYF. The CDR3 nucleotides read TGTGCCAGCAGCTTAAGGCTAGCGGCCTCCTACGAGCAGTACTTC.

This clonotype was found many times. The V and J genes are TRBV7-2 and TRBJ2-7; a possible D gene is TRBD2 (6 bases). The CDR3 is 16 residues long. Germline values: CDR1 SGHTA, CDR2 FQGNSA. V was trimmed by 1 base and J by 3 bases, leaving 16 bases between them. The chain's CDR3 is CASSLDGRGIGYEQYF. In nucleotides, the CDR3 is TGTGCCAGCAGCTTAGATGGGCGGGGAATAGGCTACGAGCAGTACTTC.

V is TRBV7-2 and J is TRBJ1-2, with a tentative D call TRBD1 (6 bases). The germline V gene encodes CDR1 SGHTA and CDR2 FQGNSA. CDR3 length: 15 residues. Trimming stripped 6 bases from V and 6 bases from J, with 20 bases between. This chain's CDR3 is CASSSRWGGEDGYTF. Written as DNA, the CDR3 is TGTGCCAGCAGTTCCCGTTGGGGGGGCGAAGATGGCTACACCTTC.

This clonotype was seen many times. The rearrangement uses TRBV5-1 and TRBJ2-7; maybe TRBD1 (5 bases). In germline, CDR1 is SGHRS, CDR2 YFSETQ. This CDR3 is 15 amino acids long. The V gene lost 1 base and the J gene lost 5 bases, with 16 bases spanning the gap. The DNA for the CDR3 is TGCGCCAGCAGCTTGTATACGGGTGGGGCGGACGAGCAGTACTTC. This sequence encodes CASSLYTGGADEQYF.

The rearrangement joins TRBV18 to TRBJ2-5, with D possibly called TRBD1 or TRBD2 (6 bases each). V lost 6 bases, J lost 3 bases, and 20 bases lay in between. The length of the CDR3 is 16 residues. Germline V gene lookup returns CDR1 KGHSH and CDR2 LQKENI. The CDR3 is CASSLLGGGHEETQYF. CDR3 sequence (DNA): TGTGCCAGCTCCCTCCTTGGAGGGGGGCACGAAGAGACCCAGTACTTC. The variable domain in full, with the rest retrieved from reference TRBV18 and TRBJ2-5, is NAGVMQNPRHLVRRRGQEARLRCSPMKGHSHVYWYRQLPEEGLKFMVYLQKENIIDESGMPKERFSAEFPKEGPSILRIQQVVRGDSAAYFCASSLLGGGHEETQYFGPGTRLLVL.

This clonotype was counted ten times or more. CDR3 DNA sequence: TGCAGTGCTAGGACAGATCTCTATGGCTACACCTTC. Its protein product is CSARTDLYGYTF. This rearrangement joins TRBV20-1 to TRBJ1-2; maybe TRBD1 (5 bases). This CDR3 is built from 12 residues. The germline CDR1 and CDR2 sequences are DFQATT and SNEGSKA (reference sequence). Trimming removed 3 bases at V and 4 bases at J, with 9 bases between.

This clonotype showed up just a few times. This chain links TRBV19 with TRBJ1-6, with D hard to call. V was shortened by 4 bases and J by 9 bases, with 13 bases between the two germline ends. The CDR3 spans 14 residues. The germline CDR1 and CDR2 sequences are LNHDA and SQIVND (reference sequence). CDR3 sequence: CASSSQNDGSPLHF. The CDR3 DNA reads as TGTGCCAGTAGTAGTCAAAACGACGGTTCACCCCTCCACTTT.

This clonotype has a handful of counts. The V call is TRBV19, the J call TRBJ2-7; D might be TRBD1 (6 bases). The CDR3 spans 15 residues. Trimming left V 5 bases short and J 2 bases short, with 16 bases between. Germline CDR1 reads LNHDA; CDR2 reads SQIVND (reference sequence). The CDR3 region is CASSARQVNAYEQYF. The CDR3 DNA reads as TGTGCCAGTAGTGCCCGACAGGTGAACGCCTACGAGCAGTACTTC.

Many counts were recorded for this clonotype. The J gene is TRBJ2-7, the V gene TRBV10-3; 12 bases agree with TRBD2. CDR3 size: 18 residues. J lost 7 bases, V lost 4 bases, and 17 bases had no gene match. Germline assignment: CDR1 ENHRY and CDR2 SYGVKD. As DNA, the CDR3 is TGTGCCATCAGTGGAGGACAGGCGAGCCGGACTAGCGGGACGGAGCAGTACTTC. Encoded protein: CAISGGQASRTSGTEQYF.

This clonotype was seen repeatedly, ten times or more. The rearrangement links TRBV5-1 to TRBJ1-1; 11 bases match TRBD1. Germline V gene data show CDR1 as SGHRS and CDR2 as YFSETQ. This CDR3 comprises 14 residues. V lost 4 bases to trimming and J lost 5 bases; unmatched junction nucleotides: 4. The CDR3 loop is CASSTGTGGTEAFF. The CDR3 coding sequence is TGCGCCAGCAGCACAGGGACAGGGGGAACTGAAGCTTTCTTT.

The chain is built from TRBV11-2 and TRBJ2-5; 8 positions agree with TRBD1. The CDR3 totals 14 residues. V gave up 3 bases and J gave up 4 bases; unmatched junction bases: 4. Germline V lookup: CDR1 SGHAT, CDR2 FQNNGV. The CDR3 here is CASSLGQERETQYF. The CDR3 DNA follows: TGTGCCAGCAGCTTGGGACAGGAAAGAGAGACCCAGTACTTC.

This clonotype appeared many times. The rearrangement uses TRBV20-1 and TRBJ1-5, with a tentative D call TRBD1 (5 bases). Germline lookup yields CDR1 DFQATT and CDR2 SNEGSKA (reference sequence). CDR3 length: 16 amino acids. V was pared by 0 bases and J by 0 bases, with 12 bases between. In DNA, the CDR3 is TGCAGTGCTAGAGAGCTGGGGGGGGGTAGCAATCAGCCCCAGCATTTT. Amino acids: CSARELGGGSNQPQHF.

This clonotype showed up many times. J is TRBJ1-1 and V is TRBV18; D unresolved. Germline V gene lookup returns CDR1 KGHSH and CDR2 LQKENI. This CDR3 region has 14 residues. The V end was cut by 1 base, the J end by 1 base, with 7 bases between. DNA of the CDR3: TGTGCCAGCTCACCACTCCGGGAGAACACTGAAGCTTTCTTT. Translated, it gives CASSPLRENTEAFF. Full variable domain (outside the CDR3, taken from reference TRBV18 and TRBJ1-1): NAGVMQNPRHLVRRRGQEARLRCSPMKGHSHVYWYRQLPEEGLKFMVYLQKENIIDESGMPKERFSAEFPKEGPSILRIQQVVRGDSAAYFCASSPLRENTEAFFGQGTRLTVV.

On this clonotype itself: The junction differs from germline at one of its ends, possibly a read error. V and J are TRBV7-9 and TRBJ1-2; tentatively, D is TRBD1 (6 bases). This CDR3 spans 14 amino acids. Germline CDR1 SEHNR, CDR2 FQNEAQ (reference sequence). CDR3 in amino acids: CASSLQGRPEGYTF. As DNA, the CDR3 is TGCGCCAGCAGCTTGCAGGGGCGCCCGGAGGGCTACACCTTC.

This clonotype was counted ten times or more. The CDR3 loop is CASSPPGTGYGKLFF. CDR3 nucleotide sequence: TGTGCCAGCTCACCCCCCGGGACAGGGTACGGAAAACTGTTTTTT. V usage is TRBV18 and J usage is TRBJ1-4; 9 positions agree with TRBD1. The CDR3 is made up of 15 amino acids. Germline lookup yields CDR1 KGHSH and CDR2 LQKENI. V gave up 3 bases and J gave up 10 bases; unmatched junction bases: 9.

This clonotype was seen only a few times. The chain uses TRBV6-1 and TRBJ1-1; the D is unclear. Trimming stripped 6 bases from V and 4 bases from J, with 15 bases between. Per the germline V gene, CDR1 is MNHNS and CDR2 is SASEGT. The CDR3 contains 14 residues. The CDR3 sequence: CASRFTQPSTEAFF. Written as DNA, the CDR3 is TGTGCCAGCAGATTCACACAGCCGAGCACTGAAGCTTTCTTT.

The table lists this clonotype with many counts. The chain carries TRBV7-3 and TRBJ2-7; TRBD2 is a possible D gene (5 bases). V was cut by 5 bases and J by 2 bases, with 19 bases left in between. Germline V gives CDR1 SGHTA, CDR2 FQGTGA. The CDR3 is 16 residues long. The CDR3 loop is CASSPYLGLSPYEQYF. In DNA, the CDR3 is TGTGCCAGCAGCCCATACCTCGGACTCAGCCCCTACGAGCAGTACTTC.

This clonotype occurred many times. The chain carries TRBV12-3 or TRBV12-4 and TRBJ2-1; D is tentatively TRBD1 or TRBD2 (7 bases each). This CDR3 spans 14 amino acids. V was trimmed by 2 bases and J by 8 bases, leaving 13 bases between them. The CDR3: CASSLLGGGDEQFF. Written as DNA, the CDR3 is TGTGCCAGCAGTTTACTGGGAGGGGGCGATGAGCAGTTCTTC.

This chain links TRBV4-2 with TRBJ1-2; D call uncertain. This CDR3 has 12 residues. Trimming took 5 bases from V and 6 from J, leaving 10 bases between them. Germline CDR1 and CDR2: LGHNA and YNFKEQ. CDR3 region: CASSAFKDGYTF. CDR3 nucleotides: TGTGCCAGCAGCGCCTTTAAAGATGGCTACACCTTC.

In this sample, this clonotype turned up many times. The rearrangement links TRBV11-2 to TRBJ1-1; D gene ambiguous. Germline loops: CDR1 SGHAT, CDR2 FQNNGV. V shed 0 bases and J shed 0 bases, with 8 bases lying between them. This CDR3 has 15 residues. The CDR3 reads CASSLEGRVNTEAFF. CDR3 in DNA: TGTGCCAGCAGCTTAGAAGGGCGGGTGAACACTGAAGCTTTCTTT. Full variable domain (missing parts from reference TRBV11-2 and TRBJ1-1): EAGVAQSPRYKIIEKRQSVAFWCNPISGHATLYWYQQILGQGPKLLIQFQNNGVVDDSQLPKDRFSAERLKGVDSTLKIQPAKLEDSAVYLCASSLEGRVNTEAFFGQGTRLTVV.

This clonotype was counted many times. V is TRBV29-1 and J is TRBJ2-1; D possibly corresponds to TRBD1 (6 bases). Between the trimmed V and J ends, which lost 7 bases and 8 bases, there was a span of 15 bases. This CDR3 has 12 residues. CDR1 is SQVTM, CDR2 ANQGSEA, per germline. The CDR3 sequence is CSAATTGYEQFF. In DNA form, the CDR3 reads TGCAGCGCCGCAACGACAGGCTATGAGCAGTTCTTC.

This clonotype came up a few times. The chain couples TRBV2 to TRBJ1-1; 7 bases are shared with TRBD1. CDR1 SNHLY and CDR2 FYNNEI come from the germline V gene. The CDR3 is 13 amino acids. Germline trimming cut 7 bases from V and 4 bases from J; bases unmatched to any gene: 6. CDR3 protein: CASTEGGGTEAFF. CDR3 in DNA: TGTGCCAGCACCGAAGGGGGCGGCACTGAAGCTTTCTTT. Drawing the rest from reference TRBV2 and TRBJ1-1, the complete variable domain is EPEVTQTPSHQVTQMGQEVILRCVPISNHLYFYWYRQILGQKVEFLVSFYNNEISEKSEIFDDQFSVERPDGSNFTLKIRSTKLEDSAMYFCASTEGGGTEAFFGQGTRLTVV.

This clonotype came up once. Just one base apart from a much larger clone, this may be a read error. The V gene is TRBV18, the J gene TRBJ2-7, with D maybe TRBD1 (6 bases). Per the germline V gene, CDR1 is KGHSH and CDR2 is LQKENI. The CDR3 loop spans 15 amino acids. With 2 bases removed from V and 2 bases from J, the gap between germline ends came to 13 bases. DNA for the CDR3: TGTGCCAGCTCACCAAACAGGGATGCGGCCTACGAGCAGTACTTC. It specifies CASSPNRDAAYEQYF.